The rows below give T cell receptor beta chains drawn from one sample of a study of T cells after yellow fever vaccination. TCRdb used MiXCR to reprocess the 5' RACE reads, holding one entry per CDR3 protein. The sample consists of about 150,000 distinct CDR3 sequences, approximately 6.2% of them appearing once. The material was CD4+ T cells sorted from PBMCs, obtained on the day of the first yellow fever vaccination. All receptors come from a man aged 18 to 30 who received the YFV17D yellow fever vaccine. CDR3s include the opening cysteine and the closing phenylalanine or tryptophan. The D gene is left open where the match is weak. A clone size is listed for some rows: how often the clone was seen (once, few, many), or a class if it is expanded.

abundance: few; v_gene: TRBV7-3; j_gene: TRBJ2-6; d_gene: .; CDR3aa: CASSFPTGQPGANVLTF; CDR3nt: TGTGCCAGCAGTTTTCCCACAGGGCAACCTGGGGCCAACGTCCTGACTTTC
abundance: many; v_gene: TRBV5-1; j_gene: TRBJ2-2; d_gene: .; CDR3aa: CASSLAPAENTGELFF; CDR3nt: TGCGCCAGCAGCTTGGCTCCGGCAGAGAACACCGGGGAGCTGTTTTTT
abundance: .; v_gene: TRBV5-6; j_gene: TRBJ1-1; d_gene: .; CDR3aa: CASSLQGRTEAFF; CDR3nt: TGTGCCAGCAGCTTACAGGGAAGGACTGAAGCTTTCTTT
abundance: many; v_gene: TRBV3-1; j_gene: TRBJ1-6; d_gene: .; CDR3aa: CASTITAGSPLHF; CDR3nt: TGTGCCAGCACCATAACAGCAGGGTCACCCCTCCACTTT
abundance: few; v_gene: TRBV7-2; j_gene: TRBJ1-5; d_gene: .; CDR3aa: CASSLAGVEGQPQHF; CDR3nt: TGTGCCAGCAGCTTAGCGGGGGTGGAGGGTCAGCCCCAGCATTTT
abundance: many; v_gene: TRBV5-1; j_gene: TRBJ1-4; d_gene: .; CDR3aa: CASSLRGVTNEKLFF; CDR3nt: TGCGCCAGCAGCCTGAGGGGGGTCACTAATGAAAAACTGTTTTTT
abundance: many; v_gene: TRBV4-2; j_gene: TRBJ1-6; d_gene: TRBD1; CDR3aa: CASSQDFQDRGNSPLHF; CDR3nt: TGTGCCAGCAGCCAAGATTTTCAGGACAGGGGTAATTCACCCCTCCACTTT
abundance: .; v_gene: TRBV6-2/TRBV6-3; j_gene: TRBJ1-6; d_gene: .; CDR3aa: CASSGVSYNSPLHF; CDR3nt: TGTGCCAGCAGTGGGGTCAGCTATAATTCACCCCTCCACTTT
abundance: .; v_gene: TRBV7-2; j_gene: TRBJ2-5; d_gene: TRBD1; CDR3aa: CASSPGPDRGLETQYF; CDR3nt: TGTGCCAGCAGCCCAGGTCCGGACAGGGGTCTGGAGACCCAGTACTTC
abundance: few; v_gene: TRBV5-4; j_gene: TRBJ2-2; d_gene: TRBD1; CDR3aa: CASSRGQGATGELFF; CDR3nt: TGTGCCAGCAGCCGGGGACAGGGGGCAACCGGGGAGCTGTTTTTT
abundance: .; v_gene: TRBV29-1; j_gene: TRBJ1-1; d_gene: .; CDR3aa: CSVDYSVNTEAFF; CDR3nt: TGCAGCGTTGATTACAGCGTGAACACTGAAGCTTTCTTT
abundance: .; v_gene: TRBV5-6; j_gene: TRBJ2-7; d_gene: TRBD2; CDR3aa: CASTSSSGGWGQYF; CDR3nt: TGTGCCAGCACCTCCTCTAGCGGGGGATGGGGGCAGTACTTC
abundance: many; v_gene: TRBV29-1; j_gene: TRBJ1-1; d_gene: .; CDR3aa: CSVEPGGAEAFF; CDR3nt: TGCAGCGTTGAACCCGGCGGGGCTGAAGCTTTCTTT
abundance: .; v_gene: TRBV18; j_gene: TRBJ2-1; d_gene: TRBD2; CDR3aa: CASSPPTSGAYNEQFF; CDR3nt: TGTGCCAGCTCACCACCGACTAGCGGCGCCTACAATGAGCAGTTCTTC
abundance: few; v_gene: TRBV18; j_gene: TRBJ2-2; d_gene: TRBD2; CDR3aa: CASSLSTGGLASTGELFF; CDR3nt: TGTGCCAGCTCACTATCTACCGGGGGACTAGCCAGCACCGGGGAGCTGTTTTTT
abundance: few; v_gene: TRBV6-5; j_gene: TRBJ1-5; d_gene: .; CDR3aa: CASTPVGVDQPQHF; CDR3nt: TGTGCCAGCACCCCTGTCGGGGTCGATCAGCCCCAGCATTTT
abundance: many; v_gene: TRBV6-1; j_gene: TRBJ2-1; d_gene: TRBD2; CDR3aa: CATLSAGGGADEQFF; CDR3nt: TGTGCCACCCTAAGTGCGGGCGGGGGGGCTGATGAGCAGTTCTTC
abundance: .; v_gene: TRBV12-3/TRBV12-4; j_gene: TRBJ2-3; d_gene: TRBD2; CDR3aa: CASSWGTSALLDTQYF; CDR3nt: TGTGCCAGCAGTTGGGGGACTAGCGCCCTTCTTGATACGCAGTATTTT
abundance: .; v_gene: TRBV7-9; j_gene: TRBJ2-3; d_gene: .; CDR3aa: CASSVRGLITDTQYF; CDR3nt: TGTGCCAGCAGCGTACGGGGACTCATCACAGATACGCAGTATTTT
abundance: many; v_gene: TRBV10-3; j_gene: TRBJ1-2; d_gene: .; CDR3aa: CAISDLTNYGYTF; CDR3nt: TGTGCCATCAGTGATTTGACTAACTATGGCTACACCTTC
abundance: many; v_gene: TRBV10-3; j_gene: TRBJ1-1; d_gene: .; CDR3aa: CAISEVSVNTEAFF; CDR3nt: TGTGCCATCAGTGAAGTTTCAGTGAACACTGAAGCTTTCTTT
abundance: many; v_gene: TRBV3-1; j_gene: TRBJ2-1; d_gene: TRBD2; CDR3aa: CASSQAGAGGFYEQFF; CDR3nt: TGTGCCAGCAGCCAAGCGGGGGCGGGGGGGTTCTATGAGCAGTTCTTC
abundance: .; v_gene: TRBV4-2; j_gene: TRBJ2-3; d_gene: .; CDR3aa: CASSRTQGFADTQYF; CDR3nt: TGTGCCAGCAGCCGAACACAGGGTTTCGCAGATACGCAGTATTTT
abundance: medium-sized; v_gene: TRBV27; j_gene: TRBJ2-5; d_gene: .; CDR3aa: CASSFGQGQQETQYF; CDR3nt: TGTGCCAGCAGTTTCGGCCAGGGCCAACAAGAGACCCAGTACTTC
abundance: .; v_gene: TRBV5-1; j_gene: TRBJ1-2; d_gene: .; CDR3aa: CASSLVLGYGYTF; CDR3nt: TGCGCCAGCAGCTTGGTTCTCGGGTATGGCTACACCTTC
abundance: many; v_gene: TRBV7-2; j_gene: TRBJ2-5; d_gene: .; CDR3aa: CASSFTRGVETQYF; CDR3nt: TGTGCCAGCAGCTTTACCAGAGGAGTGGAGACCCAGTACTTC
abundance: .; v_gene: TRBV6-2/TRBV6-3; j_gene: TRBJ2-3; d_gene: .; CDR3aa: CSSRFRSSLGTDTQYF; CDR3nt: TGTTCCAGCCGCTTTCGGAGCTCGTTGGGCACAGATACGCAGTATTTT
abundance: many; v_gene: TRBV25-1; j_gene: TRBJ1-6; d_gene: TRBD1; CDR3aa: CASSGTGTGNSPLHF; CDR3nt: TGTGCCAGCAGTGGGACCGGGACAGGCAATTCACCCCTCCACTTT
abundance: .; v_gene: TRBV20-1; j_gene: TRBJ1-2; d_gene: .; CDR3aa: CSARDTTIYGYTF; CDR3nt: TGCAGTGCTAGGGATACTACCATCTATGGCTACACCTTC
abundance: .; v_gene: TRBV4-3; j_gene: TRBJ1-5; d_gene: TRBD1; CDR3aa: CASSQDAGGLSNQPQHF; CDR3nt: TGCGCCAGCAGCCAAGATGCAGGGGGCTTGAGCAATCAGCCCCAGCATTTT
abundance: many; v_gene: TRBV12-3/TRBV12-4; j_gene: TRBJ2-3; d_gene: .; CDR3aa: CASSQRAYDTQYF; CDR3nt: TGTGCCAGCAGTCAGAGAGCCTACGATACGCAGTATTTT
abundance: once; v_gene: TRBV11-2; j_gene: TRBJ2-2; d_gene: TRBD1; CDR3aa: CASSFVTGGFGELFF; CDR3nt: TGTGCCAGCAGCTTTGTAACAGGGGGCTTCGGGGAGCTGTTTTTT
abundance: many; v_gene: TRBV7-2; j_gene: TRBJ2-3; d_gene: TRBD2; CDR3aa: CASSPRGAGGNTDTQYF; CDR3nt: TGTGCCAGCAGCCCCCGAGGAGCGGGGGGTAACACAGATACGCAGTATTTT
abundance: many; v_gene: TRBV7-2; j_gene: TRBJ2-3; d_gene: TRBD2; CDR3aa: CASSLVAGGGDTQYF; CDR3nt: TGTGCCAGCAGCTTAGTTGCCGGGGGGGGAGATACGCAGTATTTT
abundance: few; v_gene: TRBV7-2; j_gene: TRBJ2-5; d_gene: .; CDR3aa: CASSPGSGWGRQETQYF; CDR3nt: TGTGCCAGCAGCCCAGGGAGTGGCTGGGGGCGGCAAGAGACCCAGTACTTC
abundance: many; v_gene: TRBV20-1; j_gene: TRBJ1-6; d_gene: .; CDR3aa: CSARDRGNSPLHF; CDR3nt: TGCAGTGCTAGAGACAGGGGTAATTCACCCCTCCACTTT
abundance: few; v_gene: TRBV12-3/TRBV12-4; j_gene: TRBJ2-3; d_gene: .; CDR3aa: CASSLSRGGGPLTDTQYF; CDR3nt: TGTGCCAGCAGTTTGAGTCGCGGCGGCGGGCCGCTCACAGATACGCAGTATTTT
abundance: few; v_gene: TRBV4-3; j_gene: TRBJ1-3; d_gene: .; CDR3aa: CASSQGGLLSGNTIYF; CDR3nt: TGCGCCAGCAGCCAAGGCGGACTGCTCTCTGGAAACACCATATATTTT
abundance: few; v_gene: TRBV7-2; j_gene: TRBJ1-1; d_gene: TRBD1; CDR3aa: CASNRQGMGTEAFF; CDR3nt: TGTGCCAGCAACCGACAGGGCATGGGCACTGAAGCTTTCTTT
abundance: .; v_gene: TRBV20-1; j_gene: TRBJ2-5; d_gene: TRBD2; CDR3aa: CSARVRGDQETQYF; CDR3nt: TGCAGTGCTAGGGTTCGGGGGGACCAAGAGACCCAGTACTTC